Each of the 29 T cell receptor beta chains below was sequenced from the same sample in a study of blood T cell repertoires in COVID-19. The assay was immunoSEQ multiplex PCR, and TCRdb's table has in-frame clones only and misses some. The table has about 250,000 clones, around 86% seen once. Specimen: peripheral blood. Receptor source: a woman between 55 and 75 years old who had recovered from COVID-19.

The genes are TRBV19 and TRBJ2-7; D might be TRBD1 (5 bases). V was clipped by 5 bases and J by 5 bases, with 7 bases between them. There are 11 residues in the CDR3. The V gene's germline CDR1 is LNHDA and CDR2 SQIVND (reference sequence). DNA for the CDR3: TGTGCCAGTAGTCTCAGGGACGAGCAGTACTTC. Translating it yields CASSLRDEQYF.

The V gene is TRBV6-5, the J gene TRBJ2-5; 11 bases map to TRBD2. The J segment lost 4 bases and the V segment lost 4 bases, leaving 2 bases of the junction unmatched. Germline values: CDR1 MNHEY, CDR2 SVGAGI. The CDR3 has 14 residues. CDR3 in DNA: TGTGCCAGCAGTTTAGCGGGGGGGGTAGAGACCCAGTACTTC. Translation: CASSLAGGVETQYF.

The chain has TRBV6-5 and TRBJ1-5; D might be TRBD1 (6 bases). The CDR3 runs 14 residues. Germline V gene lookup returns CDR1 MNHEY and CDR2 SVGAGI. V shed 6 bases and J shed 3 bases, with 12 bases lying between them. The DNA for the CDR3 is TGTGCCAGCAGCTACGGACAGTACAATCAGCCCCAGCATTTT. This codes for CASSYGQYNQPQHF.

The chain is built from TRBV3-1 (or the pseudogene TRBV3-2) and TRBJ2-3, with 7 bases fitting TRBD1. Trimming cost V 2 bases and J 1 base; bases outside gene matches: 3. This CDR3 is 15 amino acids long. Germline CDR1 is LGHDT and CDR2 is YNNKEL (reference sequence). The CDR3: CASSQPTGGTDTQYF. CDR3 DNA sequence: TGTGCCAGCAGCCAACCCACAGGGGGCACAGATACGCAGTATTTT.

The rearrangement uses TRBV7-2 and TRBJ1-4; D might be TRBD1 (5 bases). The CDR3 covers 14 residues. Trimming pared 5 bases from V and 4 bases from J, leaving 11 bases between. CDR1 and CDR2 from the germline V gene are SGHTA and FQGNSA. The CDR3 bases are TGTGCCAGCAGCCGCGGGGGGGTTAATGAAAAACTGTTTTTT. Its protein is CASSRGGVNEKLFF.

The chain recombines TRBV18 with TRBJ2-1; D remains ambiguous. Germline CDR1 and CDR2: KGHSH and LQKENI. The CDR3 consists of 13 residues. V shed 3 bases and J shed 4 bases, with 7 bases lying between them. In nucleotides, the CDR3 is TGTGCCAGCTCACCGTCCGCGTACAATGAGCAGTTCTTC. As protein: CASSPSAYNEQFF.

The V and J genes are TRBV7-2 and TRBJ2-3, with D maybe TRBD2 (6 bases). Germline V CDR1 and CDR2: SGHTA, FQGNSA. CDR3 length: 13 residues. Trimming stripped 1 base from V and 4 bases from J, with 6 bases between. The CDR3 nucleotides read TGTGCCAGCAGCTTAGGGGGGGCAGATACGCAGTATTTT. Amino acid sequence: CASSLGGADTQYF.

There are a few counts of this clone. This sequence joins TRBV5-1 and TRBJ2-7, with D possibly TRBD2 on 5 matching bases. The CDR3 contains 14 residues. The V gene's germline CDR1 is SGHRS and CDR2 YFSETQ. The V and J ends lost 2 bases and 1 base respectively, with 10 bases between them. CDR3 nucleotides: TGCGCCAGCAGCTTCGGGGTAGCGTCCTACGAGCAGTACTTC. This gives the protein CASSFGVASYEQYF. The full variable domain, completed using reference TRBV5-1 and TRBJ2-7, is KAGVTQTPRYLIKTRGQQVTLSCSPISGHRSVSWYQQTPGQGLQFLFEYFSETQRNKGNFPGRFSGRQFSNSRSEMNVSTLELGDSALYLCASSFGVASYEQYFGPGTRLTVT.

The DNA for the CDR3 is TGCGCCAGCAGCTTGAGCGGGTCCTCTAGCACAGATACGCAGTATTTT. Residues: CASSLSGSSSTDTQYF. This chain connects TRBV5-1 to TRBJ2-3; tentative D call: TRBD2 (6 bases). Germline V CDR1 and CDR2: SGHRS, YFSETQ. The germline V and J ends were trimmed by 1 base and 0 bases, with 12 bases remaining between them. This CDR3 has 16 residues.

The chain employs TRBV14 and TRBJ1-2; D gene unclear. V dropped 0 bases and J dropped 4 bases, with 12 bases sitting between them. Germline values: CDR1 SGHDN, CDR2 FVKESK. This CDR3 spans 15 amino acids. This CDR3 is CASSQDLEQIYGYTF. For the CDR3, the DNA is TGTGCCAGCAGCCAAGATCTGGAACAGATCTATGGCTACACCTTC.

CDR3 coding DNA: TGTGCCAGCAGCTCCATCCCCATGACAGGGGCTGAAGCTTTCTTT. Encoded protein: CASSSIPMTGAEAFF. This chain links TRBV11-3 with TRBJ1-1, with 8 nucleotides matching TRBD1. CDR3 length: 15 amino acids. The germline V gene has CDR1 SGHNT and CDR2 YENEEA. The V segment lost 4 bases and the J segment 6 bases; nucleotides outside the gene matches: 10.

The chain combines TRBV19 with TRBJ2-2, with D perhaps TRBD1 (6 bases). The ends were cut back, 5 bases at V and 5 bases at J, with 9 bases in the middle. CDR1 and CDR2 from the germline V gene are LNHDA and SQIVND (reference sequence). CDR3 length equals 13 residues. The CDR3 nucleotides read TGTGCCAGTAGTCCAGGGGTGACCGGGGAGCTGTTTTTT. Translating it yields CASSPGVTGELFF.

V gene TRBV7-9 combines with J gene TRBJ1-1, with D possibly matching TRBD1 (6 bases). The CDR3 runs 15 residues. Germline V gene lookup returns CDR1 SEHNR and CDR2 FQNEAQ (reference sequence). The ends were cut back, 6 bases at V and 1 base at J, with 15 bases in the middle. Written as DNA, the CDR3 is TGTGCCAGCAGTCTAAGCAGGACAGAGAACACTGAAGCTTTCTTT. It translates to CASSLSRTENTEAFF. The full variable domain, with the rest looked up from reference TRBV7-9 and TRBJ1-1, is DTGVSQNPRHKITKRGQNVTFRCDPISEHNRLYWYRQTLGQGPEFLTYFQNEAQLEKSRLLSDRFSAERPKGSFSTLEIQRTEQGDSAMYLCASSLSRTENTEAFFGQGTRLTVV.

This clone has a handful of counts. The chain employs TRBV6-6 and TRBJ2-1; 8 positions agree with TRBD2. Germline V gene data show CDR1 as MNHNY and CDR2 as SVGAGI (reference sequence). Trimming removed 7 bases from V and 4 bases from J; junction bases left unmatched: 9. This CDR3 is 15 amino acids long. CDR3 sequence (DNA): TGTGCCAGCACCCCTACTCGGGGGGGATACAATGAGCAGTTCTTC. Encoded protein: CASTPTRGGYNEQFF.

The chain carries TRBV7-2 and TRBJ2-4; 11 nucleotides line up with TRBD2. The CDR3 runs to 15 residues. The germline gives CDR1 SGHTA, CDR2 FQGNSA. Trimming at V came to 5 bases and at J to 7 bases, leaving 7 bases not matched to a gene. CDR3 sequence reads: CASSRTSGWSNIQYF. As DNA, the CDR3 is TGTGCCAGCAGCAGGACTAGCGGGTGGTCCAACATTCAGTACTTC.

This chain links TRBV24-1 with TRBJ2-5, with 7 nucleotides matching TRBD1. The germline V gene has CDR1 KGHDR and CDR2 SFDVKD. V was pared by 7 bases and J by 5 bases, with 6 bases of the junction left unmatched. The CDR3 consists of 13 residues. CDR3 in DNA: TGTGCCACCAGAGACAGGGTAGGGGAGACCCAGTACTTC. Its protein product is CATRDRVGETQYF.

V and J are TRBV21-1 and TRBJ1-4; the D call TRBD1 from the table was never checked on the DNA. TRBV21-1 is described as a pseudogene. CDR3 length: 13 amino acids. The CDR3 coding sequence is TGTGCCCGACGGGACAGGAGGATTGAAAAACTGTTTTTT. Its protein is CARRDRRIEKLFF.

About this clone itself: Additional DNA sequences in this sample encode the identical CDR3. V is TRBV29-1 and J is TRBJ1-2, with 9 nucleotides matching TRBD1. The ends lost 6 bases at V and 2 bases at J; junction bases unmatched: 1. Germline V gene sequence: CDR1 SQVTM, CDR2 ANQGSEA. The CDR3 sequence is 12 residues long. CDR3 bases: TGCAGCGTCGGGACAGGGAACTATGGCTACACCTTC. This gives the protein CSVGTGNYGYTF.

The chain combines TRBV9 with TRBJ2-1; D gene uncertain. The V end lost 0 bases, the J end lost 0 bases, and 10 bases lay between the germline ends. Germline lookup yields CDR1 SGDLS and CDR2 YYNGEE. The CDR3 covers 16 residues. The DNA of the CDR3 is TGTGCCAGCAGCGTAGTTGGCACCGTCTCCTACAATGAGCAGTTCTTC. Translating gives CASSVVGTVSYNEQFF.

This chain links TRBV7-2 with TRBJ1-6; D call uncertain. V lost 2 bases and J lost 3, with 11 bases in between. CDR1 and CDR2 (germline): SGHTA, FQGNSA. The CDR3 is made up of 16 amino acids. Written as DNA, the CDR3 is TGTGCCAGCAGCTTAAGCGGCAGAAGCTATAATTCACCCCTCCACTTT. Translating it yields CASSLSGRSYNSPLHF.

This clone was counted a few times. V and J are TRBV27 and TRBJ1-5; 8 bases fit TRBD1. The trim removed 5 bases at V and 6 bases at J, leaving 3 bases unmatched. There are 13 residues in the CDR3. Germline V gene sequence: CDR1 MNHEY, CDR2 SMNVEV (reference sequence). The CDR3 sequence is CASSLDRGQPQHF. Here the CDR3 DNA reads TGTGCCAGCAGTCTAGACAGGGGTCAGCCCCAGCATTTT.

The chain combines TRBV28 with TRBJ1-2; D unclear. From germline, CDR1 is MDHEN and CDR2 SYDVKM. Trimming took 4 bases from V and 8 from J, leaving 20 bases between them. The CDR3 has 15 amino acids. The CDR3 nucleotides are TGTGCCAGCAGTTCACTCCTCCTCCCCTCACCAGGCTACACCTTC. Translation gives CASSSLLLPSPGYTF.

J is TRBJ2-7 and V is TRBV4-3; 11 nucleotides agree with TRBD1. Germline V gene sequence: CDR1 LGHNA, CDR2 YSLEER. The CDR3 length is 17 residues. The J segment lost 1 base and the V segment lost 0 bases, leaving 5 bases of the junction unmatched. The CDR3, as DNA: TGCGCCAGCAGCCAAGATCTAGGGGACAGGGGGTCCTACGAGCAGTACTTC. As protein: CASSQDLGDRGSYEQYF.

The chain recombines TRBV6-5 with TRBJ2-5; 9 bases are shared with TRBD2. Germline loops: CDR1 MNHEY, CDR2 SVGAGI. The CDR3 totals 12 residues. V lost 8 bases, J lost 5 bases, and 3 bases stayed unmatched. This CDR3 reads CASAGGPETQYF. CDR3 bases: TGTGCCAGCGCGGGGGGGCCGGAGACCCAGTACTTC.

The gene calls are TRBV3-1 (or the pseudogene TRBV3-2) and TRBJ2-5; 8 bases line up with TRBD2. In germline, CDR1 is LGHDT, CDR2 YNNKEL (reference sequence). This CDR3 region has 17 residues. The ends lost 0 bases at V and 5 bases at J; junction bases unmatched: 11. The CDR3 nucleotides read TGTGCCAGCAGCCAAGATCAGACAACTAGCGGACTGGAGACCCAGTACTTC. It yields the protein CASSQDQTTSGLETQYF.

The rearrangement joins TRBV29-1 to TRBJ2-1; 8 bases are shared with TRBD2. Germline CDR1 and CDR2: SQVTM and ANQGSEA. The CDR3 sequence is 16 residues long. J lost 8 bases, V lost 0 bases, and 12 bases had no gene match. CDR3 protein: CSVEECGGTLGDEQFF. The DNA for the CDR3 is TGCAGCGTTGAAGAGTGCGGGGGGACCCTTGGGGATGAGCAGTTCTTC.

This clone has just one count. The V call is TRBV29-1, the J call TRBJ2-7; TRBD1 agrees at 10 bases. CDR1 is SQVTM and CDR2 is ANQGSEA in the germline V gene. The CDR3 has 14 amino acids. The V segment lost 6 bases and the J segment 3 bases; nucleotides outside the gene matches: 8. CDR3 nucleotide sequence: TGCAGCGTGACTGACAGGGGGCTACTCTACGAGCAGTACTTC. Translation: CSVTDRGLLYEQYF.

The J gene is TRBJ2-7, the V gene TRBV27, with D uncertain. The ends were cut back, 1 base at V and 3 bases at J, with 4 bases in the middle. Germline lookup yields CDR1 MNHEY and CDR2 SMNVEV (reference sequence). There are 12 residues in the CDR3. The CDR3 protein is CASSLYGYEQYF. The CDR3 DNA is TGTGCCAGCAGTTTATACGGCTACGAGCAGTACTTC.

The chain is built from TRBV19 and TRBJ2-7, with unresolved D. The CDR3 contains 16 residues. CDR1 is LNHDA, CDR2 SQIVND, per germline (reference sequence). V lost 1 base to trimming and J lost 3 bases, with 16 bases between them. CDR3 in amino acids: CASSIGGHSQYYEQYF. CDR3 sequence (DNA): TGTGCCAGTAGTATAGGTGGTCACAGCCAATACTACGAGCAGTACTTC.